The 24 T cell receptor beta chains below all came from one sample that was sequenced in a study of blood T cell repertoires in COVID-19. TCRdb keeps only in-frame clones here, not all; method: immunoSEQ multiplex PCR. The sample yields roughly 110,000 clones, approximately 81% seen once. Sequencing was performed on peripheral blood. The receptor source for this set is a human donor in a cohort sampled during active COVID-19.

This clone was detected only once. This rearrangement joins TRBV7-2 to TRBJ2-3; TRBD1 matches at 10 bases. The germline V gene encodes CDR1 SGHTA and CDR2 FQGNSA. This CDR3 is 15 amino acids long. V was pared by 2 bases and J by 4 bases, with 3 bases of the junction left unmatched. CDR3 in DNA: TGTGCCAGCAGCTTACAGGGACAGGGGTCAGATACGCAGTATTTT. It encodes CASSLQGQGSDTQYF. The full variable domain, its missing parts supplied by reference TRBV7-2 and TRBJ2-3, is GAGVSQSPSNKVTEKGKDVELRCDPISGHTALYWYRQSLGQGLEFLIYFQGNSAPDKSGLPSDRFSAERTGGSVSTLTIQRTQQEDSAVYLCASSLQGQGSDTQYFGPGTRLTVL.

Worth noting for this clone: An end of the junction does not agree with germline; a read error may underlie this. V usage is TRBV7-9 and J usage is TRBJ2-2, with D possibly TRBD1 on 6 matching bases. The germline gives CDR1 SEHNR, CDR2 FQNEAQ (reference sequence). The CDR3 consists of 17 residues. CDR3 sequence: CASSSSGQSANTGELLF. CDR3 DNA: TGTGCCAGCAGCTCCTCGGGACAAAGCGCGAACACCGGGGAGCTGCTTTTT.

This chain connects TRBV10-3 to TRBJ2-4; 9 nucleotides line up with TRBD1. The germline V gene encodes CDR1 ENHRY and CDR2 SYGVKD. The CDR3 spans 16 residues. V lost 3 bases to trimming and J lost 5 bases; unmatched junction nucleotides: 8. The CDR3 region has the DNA TGTGCCATCAGTGATCCGGACAGGGGAATCGAAAACATTCAGTACTTC. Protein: CAISDPDRGIENIQYF.

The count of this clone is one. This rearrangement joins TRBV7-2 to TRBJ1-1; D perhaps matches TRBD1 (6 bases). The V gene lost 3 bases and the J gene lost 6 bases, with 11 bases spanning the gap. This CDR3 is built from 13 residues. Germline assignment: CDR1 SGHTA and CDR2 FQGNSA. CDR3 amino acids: CASSFQGWSEAFF. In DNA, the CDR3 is TGTGCCAGCAGCTTCCAGGGGTGGTCTGAAGCTTTCTTT.

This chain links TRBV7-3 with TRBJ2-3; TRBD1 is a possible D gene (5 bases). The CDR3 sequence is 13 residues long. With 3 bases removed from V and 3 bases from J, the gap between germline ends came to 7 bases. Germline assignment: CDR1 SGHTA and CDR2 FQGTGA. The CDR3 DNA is TGTGCCAGCAGCTTTGGACATACAGATACGCAGTATTTT. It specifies CASSFGHTDTQYF. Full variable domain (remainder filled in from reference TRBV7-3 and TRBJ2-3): GAGVSQTPSNKVTEKGKYVELRCDPISGHTALYWYRQSLGQGPEFLIYFQGTGAADDSGLPNDRFFAVRPEGSVSTLKIQRTERGDSAVYLCASSFGHTDTQYFGPGTRLTVL.

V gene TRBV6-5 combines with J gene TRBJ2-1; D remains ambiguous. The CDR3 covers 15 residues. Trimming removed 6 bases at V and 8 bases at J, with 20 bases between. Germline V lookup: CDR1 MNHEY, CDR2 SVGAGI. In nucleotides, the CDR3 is TGTGCCAGCAGGCCGGGTAACCTTGGAAGCGATGAGCAGTTCTTC. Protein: CASRPGNLGSDEQFF.

CDR3: CASSLAQGQLDEFF. As DNA, the CDR3 is TGTGCCAGCAGCTTAGCGCAAGGACAGCTAGATGAGTTCTTC. The chain is built from TRBV7-8 and TRBJ2-1, with a tentative D call TRBD1 (6 bases). CDR3 size: 14 residues. Per the germline V gene, CDR1 is SGHVS and CDR2 is FQNEAQ. V was pared by 0 bases and J by 14 bases, with 17 bases between.

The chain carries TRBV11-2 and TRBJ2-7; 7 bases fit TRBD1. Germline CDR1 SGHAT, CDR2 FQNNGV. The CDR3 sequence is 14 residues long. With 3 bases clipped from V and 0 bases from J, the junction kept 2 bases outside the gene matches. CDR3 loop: CASSFRGSSYEQYV. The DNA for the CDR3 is TGTGCCAGCAGCTTCAGGGGGAGCTCCTACGAGCAGTACGTC.

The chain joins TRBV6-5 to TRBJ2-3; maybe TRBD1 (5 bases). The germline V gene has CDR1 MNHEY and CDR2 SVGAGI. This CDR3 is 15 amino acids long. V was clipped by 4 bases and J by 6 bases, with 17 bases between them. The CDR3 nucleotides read TGTGCCAGCAGTTTTCAACCCAGGGCCCCGGATACGCAGTATTTT. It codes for CASSFQPRAPDTQYF.

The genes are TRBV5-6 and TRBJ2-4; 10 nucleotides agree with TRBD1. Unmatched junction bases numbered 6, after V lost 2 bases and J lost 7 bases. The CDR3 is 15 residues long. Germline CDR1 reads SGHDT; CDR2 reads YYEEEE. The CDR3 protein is CASSFLWGQGNIQYF. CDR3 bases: TGTGCCAGCAGCTTTTTATGGGGACAGGGGAACATTCAGTACTTC. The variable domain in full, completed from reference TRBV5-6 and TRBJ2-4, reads DAGVTQSPTHLIKTRGQQVTLRCSPKSGHDTVSWYQQALGQGPQFIFQYYEEEERQRGNFPDRFSGHQFPNYSSELNVNALLLGDSALYLCASSFLWGQGNIQYFGAGTRLSVL.

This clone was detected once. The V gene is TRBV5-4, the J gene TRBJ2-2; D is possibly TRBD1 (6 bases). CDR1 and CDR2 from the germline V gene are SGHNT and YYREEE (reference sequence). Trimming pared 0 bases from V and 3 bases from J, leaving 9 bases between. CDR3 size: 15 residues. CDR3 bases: TGTGCCAGCAGCTTGGGGGGGCCGGACACCGGGGAGCTGTTTTTT. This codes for CASSLGGPDTGELFF.

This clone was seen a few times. CDR3 nucleotides: TGTGCCAGCAGCCACAGGGGCAAGGACACTGAAGCTTTCTTT. It specifies CASSHRGKDTEAFF. This chain connects TRBV3-1 (or the pseudogene TRBV3-2) to TRBJ1-1, with D perhaps TRBD1 (6 bases). The CDR3 contains 14 residues. CDR1 is LGHDT, CDR2 YNNKEL, per germline (reference sequence). The V end was cut by 3 bases, the J end by 3 bases, with 11 bases between.

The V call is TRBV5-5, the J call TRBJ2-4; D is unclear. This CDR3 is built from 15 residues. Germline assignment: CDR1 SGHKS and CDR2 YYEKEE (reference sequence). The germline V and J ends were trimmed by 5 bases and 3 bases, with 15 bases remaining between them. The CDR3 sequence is CASSPGVIGKNIQYF. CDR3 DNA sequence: TGTGCCAGCAGTCCGGGTGTTATCGGCAAAAACATTCAGTACTTC.

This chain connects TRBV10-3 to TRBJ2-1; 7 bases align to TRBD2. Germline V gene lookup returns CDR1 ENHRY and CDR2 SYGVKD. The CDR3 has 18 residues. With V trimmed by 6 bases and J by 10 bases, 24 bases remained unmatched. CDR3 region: CAISSGPGLGGSEGEQFF. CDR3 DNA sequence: TGTGCCATCAGCTCCGGGCCCGGGTTGGGCGGGAGTGAAGGGGAGCAGTTCTTC.

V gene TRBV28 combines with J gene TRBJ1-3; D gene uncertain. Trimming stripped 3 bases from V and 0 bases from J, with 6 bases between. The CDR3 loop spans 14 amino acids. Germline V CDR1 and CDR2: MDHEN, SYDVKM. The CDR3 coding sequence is TGTGCCAGCAGTTTGAGGGACTCTGGAAACACCATATATTTT. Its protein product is CASSLRDSGNTIYF.

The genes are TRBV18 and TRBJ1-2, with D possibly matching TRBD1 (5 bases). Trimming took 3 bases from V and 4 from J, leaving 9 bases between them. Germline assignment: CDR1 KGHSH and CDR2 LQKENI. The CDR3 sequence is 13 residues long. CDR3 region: CASSPDKIYGYTF. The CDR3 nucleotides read TGTGCCAGCTCACCGGACAAGATCTATGGCTACACCTTC. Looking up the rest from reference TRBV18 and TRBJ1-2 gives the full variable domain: NAGVMQNPRHLVRRRGQEARLRCSPMKGHSHVYWYRQLPEEGLKFMVYLQKENIIDESGMPKERFSAEFPKEGPSILRIQQVVRGDSAAYFCASSPDKIYGYTFGSGTRLTVV.

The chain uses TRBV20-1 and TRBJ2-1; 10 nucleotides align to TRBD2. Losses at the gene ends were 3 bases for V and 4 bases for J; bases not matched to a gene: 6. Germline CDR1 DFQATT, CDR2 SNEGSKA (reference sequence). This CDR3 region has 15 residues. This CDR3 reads CSASDLAGGYNEQFF. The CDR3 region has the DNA TGCAGTGCTAGTGATTTAGCGGGAGGTTACAATGAGCAGTTCTTC.

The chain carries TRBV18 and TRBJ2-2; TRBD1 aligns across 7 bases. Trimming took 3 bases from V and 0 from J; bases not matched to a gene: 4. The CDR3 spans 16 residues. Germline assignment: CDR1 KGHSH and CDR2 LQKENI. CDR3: CASSPRDSPNTGELFF. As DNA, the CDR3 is TGTGCCAGCTCACCTCGGGACAGCCCGAACACCGGGGAGCTGTTTTTT.

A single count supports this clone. CDR3 region: CASSQVGGVAKNIQYF. DNA for the CDR3: TGCGCCAGCAGCCAAGTGGGGGGGGTGGCCAAAAACATTCAGTACTTC. The chain combines TRBV4-1 with TRBJ2-4; 7 nucleotides agree with TRBD2. Germline V gives CDR1 MGHRA, CDR2 YSYEKL. After removal of 1 base from V and 1 base from J, the junction contained 4 bases not matched to a gene. This CDR3 comprises 16 residues.

The CDR3 bases are TGTGCCAGCAGCCCCCAACCATCCGGCGGTTACAATGAGCAGTTCTTC. Protein: CASSPQPSGGYNEQFF. The chain uses TRBV7-3 and TRBJ2-1; D uncertain. CDR3 length: 16 residues. From germline, CDR1 is SGHTA and CDR2 FQGTGA. V lost 5 bases to trimming and J lost 4 bases, with 18 bases between them.

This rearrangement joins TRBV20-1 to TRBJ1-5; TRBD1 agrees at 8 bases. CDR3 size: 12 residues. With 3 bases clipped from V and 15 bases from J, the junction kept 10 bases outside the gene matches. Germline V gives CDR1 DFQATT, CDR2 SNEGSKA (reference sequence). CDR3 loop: CSASRGSGQGHF. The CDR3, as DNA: TGCAGTGCTAGTCGGGGTTCCGGACAGGGGCATTTT.

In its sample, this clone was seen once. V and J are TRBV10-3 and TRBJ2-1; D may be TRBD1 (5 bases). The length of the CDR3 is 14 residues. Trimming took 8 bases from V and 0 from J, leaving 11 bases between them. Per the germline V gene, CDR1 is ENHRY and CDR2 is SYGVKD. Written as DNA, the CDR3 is TGTGCCATCGGTGGACAAGTCTCCTACAATGAGCAGTTCTTC. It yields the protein CAIGGQVSYNEQFF.

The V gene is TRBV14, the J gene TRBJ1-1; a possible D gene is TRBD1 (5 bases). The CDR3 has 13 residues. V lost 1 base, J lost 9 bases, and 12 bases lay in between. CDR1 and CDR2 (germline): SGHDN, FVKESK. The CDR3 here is CASSQAPGGKAFF. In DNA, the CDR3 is TGTGCCAGCAGCCAAGCCCCGGGGGGAAAAGCTTTCTTT.

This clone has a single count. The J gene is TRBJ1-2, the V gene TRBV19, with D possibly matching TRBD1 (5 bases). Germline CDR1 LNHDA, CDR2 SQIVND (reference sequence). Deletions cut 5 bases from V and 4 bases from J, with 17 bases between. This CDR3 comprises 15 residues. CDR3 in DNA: TGTGCCAGTAGTGCAGACAGCCGGGCCCCCTATGGCTACACCTTC. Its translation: CASSADSRAPYGYTF.